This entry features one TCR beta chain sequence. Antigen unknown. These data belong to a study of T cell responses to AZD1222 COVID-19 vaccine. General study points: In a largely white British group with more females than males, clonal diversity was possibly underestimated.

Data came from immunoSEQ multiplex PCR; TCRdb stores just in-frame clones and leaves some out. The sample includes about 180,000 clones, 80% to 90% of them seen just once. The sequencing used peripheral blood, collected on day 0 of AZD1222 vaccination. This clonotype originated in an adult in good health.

The DNA of the CDR3 is TGTGCCAGCAGCGTCCCCACCGGTGAGCAGAAGGGTTGGGCTGAAGCTTTCTTT. It translates to CASSVPTGEQKGWAEAFF. V usage is TRBV9 and J usage is TRBJ1-1, with D unresolved. Trimming left V 2 bases short and J 6 bases short, with 26 bases between. Germline V lookup: CDR1 SGDLS, CDR2 YYNGEE. The length of the CDR3 is 18 residues.